The 20 T cell receptor beta chains given below trace back to one sample, sequenced in a study of a mutant IDH1 vaccine in newly diagnosed glioma. Assay: immunoSEQ multiplex PCR; the TCRdb copy retains only in-frame clones and omits some. The sample shows 45,000 to 55,000 clones, approximately 84% of them seen only once. These receptors lack a known antigen. Documented time point: week 47, end of study. Doses comprised 300 ug of mutant IDH1 20-mer peptide each, plus topical imiquimod. This specimen consisted of PBMCs, obtained from a glioma patient whose treatment included an IDH1 peptide vaccine. These receptors all come from a woman in her 30s with glioma. Some clones in this sample may be carry-over from other donors' samples.

The V gene is TRBV27, the J gene TRBJ1-1, with D hard to call. Germline CDR1 MNHEY, CDR2 SMNVEV (reference sequence). This CDR3 spans 12 amino acids. V was shortened by 6 bases and J by 0 bases, with 5 bases between the two germline ends. This CDR3 reads CASRRLNTEAFF. CDR3 sequence (DNA): TGTGCCAGCAGACGCCTGAACACTGAAGCTTTCTTT.

This clone was counted between two and nine times. The chain joins TRBV23-1 to TRBJ1-5; D call uncertain. TRBV23-1 carries the ORF label, with uncertain function. The V end was cut by 0 bases, the J end by 2 bases, with 8 bases between. CDR3 length: 15 amino acids. The CDR3 nucleotides are TGCGCCAGCAGTCAATCGCGACCGGGCAATCAGCCCCAGCATTTT. Encoded protein: CASSQSRPGNQPQHF.

This rearrangement joins TRBV5-1 to TRBJ2-1, with 10 bases that match TRBD2. This CDR3 is 16 amino acids long. From germline, CDR1 is SGHRS and CDR2 YFSETQ. The ends lost 4 bases at V and 10 bases at J; junction bases unmatched: 14. Here the CDR3 DNA reads TGCGCCAGCAGCAGGGGGGCAGCGGGAGGGTTTGGCGAGCAGTTCTTC. It specifies CASSRGAAGGFGEQFF.

The V gene is TRBV23-1, the J gene TRBJ1-1, with a possible D match to TRBD1 (5 bases). TRBV23-1 is an open reading frame, and its role is uncertain. The CDR3 consists of 14 residues. V shed 8 bases and J shed 5 bases, with 18 bases lying between them. In DNA, the CDR3 is TGCGCCAGCCCACACGGGAGGGGCTGGACTGAAGCTTTCTTT. This codes for CASPHGRGWTEAFF.

This chain uses TRBV25-1 with TRBJ1-4, with 9 bases matching TRBD1. Germline V lookup: CDR1 MGHDK, CDR2 SYGVNS. The CDR3 is 14 residues long. V was pared by 5 bases and J by 6 bases, with 4 bases of the junction left unmatched. CDR3 coding DNA: TGTGCCAGCAGTAGGGGACAGGGTCATGAAAAACTGTTTTTT. It codes for CASSRGQGHEKLFF.

The chain recombines TRBV29-1 with TRBJ2-2, with 7 bases fitting TRBD1. Losses at the gene ends were 6 bases for V and 3 bases for J; bases not matched to a gene: 10. There are 15 residues in the CDR3. Germline V gene sequence: CDR1 SQVTM, CDR2 ANQGSEA. The chain's CDR3 is CSVGWGTDHTGELFF. CDR3 bases: TGCAGCGTGGGCTGGGGGACAGATCACACCGGGGAGCTGTTTTTT.

The genes are TRBV15 and TRBJ2-1; tentative D call: TRBD1 (6 bases). The CDR3 is 15 residues long. Trimming removed 4 bases at V and 1 base at J, with 11 bases between. Germline V gene sequence: CDR1 LNHNV, CDR2 YYDKDF (reference sequence). The CDR3, as DNA: TGTGCCACCAGCATCAGGGGTTGGTCCTACAATGAGCAGTTCTTC. Translation: CATSIRGWSYNEQFF.

The chain combines TRBV4-1 with TRBJ2-7; the match to TRBD2 covers 13 bases. With 1 base clipped from V and 5 bases from J, the junction kept 8 bases outside the gene matches. Germline lookup yields CDR1 MGHRA and CDR2 YSYEKL. This CDR3 contains 17 residues. The CDR3 nucleotides are TGCGCCAGCAGCCAAGGACGGACTAGCGGGAGAACCCACGAGCAGTACTTC. It codes for CASSQGRTSGRTHEQYF.

The genes are TRBV6-1 and TRBJ1-2, with no clear D. The V and J ends lost 2 bases and 1 base respectively, with 5 bases between them. Germline-derived CDR1 and CDR2 are MNHNS and SASEGT. This CDR3 contains 13 residues. In DNA form, the CDR3 reads TGTGCCAGCAGTGAATGGGTTAACTATGGCTACACCTTC. Encoded protein: CASSEWVNYGYTF.

This clone was observed a single time. This rearrangement joins TRBV9 to TRBJ1-2; D not resolved. This CDR3 contains 16 residues. Germline values: CDR1 SGDLS, CDR2 YYNGEE. V lost 0 bases to trimming and J lost 5 bases, with 17 bases between them. The CDR3 coding sequence is TGTGCCAGCAGCGTAGTCGTGGGGATCGGGATATATGGCTACACCTTC. Amino acid sequence: CASSVVVGIGIYGYTF.

This clone was observed a single time. Because it lacks the conserved phenylalanine or tryptophan at the end, this CDR3 is likely a read error. This sequence joins TRBV5-5 and TRBJ1-1; D ambiguous. V lost 4 bases to trimming and J lost 3 bases, with 10 bases between them. CDR1 SGHKS and CDR2 YYEKEE come from the germline V gene (reference sequence). CDR3 length: 13 amino acids. CDR3 sequence (DNA): TGTGCCAGCAGCGTTGGCGTGGACACTGAAGCTTTCTCT. Translated: CASSVGVDTEAFS.

The gene calls are TRBV30 and TRBJ1-3, with D perhaps matching TRBD1 (5 bases). V was cut by 5 bases and J by 4 bases, with 9 bases left in between. Germline V CDR1 and CDR2: GTSNPN, SVGIG (reference sequence). This CDR3 is 12 amino acids long. The CDR3 nucleotides are TGTGCCTGGGGGACCGTGGGAAACACCATATATTTT. It specifies CAWGTVGNTIYF.

This chain joins TRBV10-3 and TRBJ1-5, with no clear D. V dropped 10 bases and J dropped 2 bases, with 9 bases sitting between them. Germline lookup yields CDR1 ENHRY and CDR2 SYGVKD. The CDR3 is 12 residues long. The CDR3 loop reads CASSTGNQPQHF. The CDR3 coding sequence is TGTGCCAGCAGCACCGGCAATCAGCCCCAGCATTTT.

This chain connects TRBV4-1 to TRBJ2-7; 7 bases fit TRBD1. CDR3 length equals 15 residues. Germline values: CDR1 MGHRA, CDR2 YSYEKL. The ends lost 1 base at V and 1 base at J; junction bases unmatched: 4. CDR3 loop: CASSQGQGFSYEQYF. DNA for the CDR3: TGCGCCAGCAGCCAAGGACAGGGTTTTTCCTACGAGCAGTACTTC.

This clone appeared a single time. V and J are TRBV5-6 and TRBJ2-1; TRBD2 matches at 11 bases. In germline, CDR1 is SGHDT, CDR2 YYEEEE. The V segment lost 0 bases and the J segment 12 bases; nucleotides outside the gene matches: 11. The CDR3 runs to 16 residues. CDR3 in amino acids: CASSLASSGRRGRQFF. The CDR3 DNA sequence: TGTGCCAGCAGCTTGGCCTCTAGCGGGAGGCGGGGGAGGCAGTTCTTC.

The gene calls are TRBV6-5 and TRBJ1-5, with 7 nucleotides matching TRBD1. V lost 6 bases to trimming and J lost 10 bases; unmatched junction nucleotides: 6. Per germline, CDR1 MNHEY and CDR2 SVGAGI. The CDR3 totals 12 residues. This CDR3 is CASRRGLEPQHF. CDR3 in DNA: TGTGCCAGCAGGAGGGGGCTTGAACCCCAGCATTTT.

The rearrangement uses TRBV2 and TRBJ1-3, with D possibly matching TRBD1 (5 bases). V was pared by 1 base and J by 0 bases, with 10 bases between. The CDR3 contains 16 residues. Germline-derived CDR1 and CDR2 are SNHLY and FYNNEI. The CDR3 DNA sequence: TGTGCCAGCAGTGAAGGGGGACTCTTCTCTGGAAACACCATATATTTT. Translating it yields CASSEGGLFSGNTIYF.

This chain joins TRBV6-5 and TRBJ2-3; a possible D gene is TRBD1 (5 bases). The V end lost 7 bases, the J end lost 0 bases, and 8 bases lay between the germline ends. There are 13 residues in the CDR3. Germline values: CDR1 MNHEY, CDR2 SVGAGI. CDR3 in amino acids: CASKTDSTDTQYF. DNA of the CDR3: TGTGCCAGCAAGACAGACAGCACAGATACGCAGTATTTT.

The rearrangement uses TRBV5-1 and TRBJ2-1; the match to TRBD2 covers 11 bases. The germline V gene has CDR1 SGHRS and CDR2 YFSETQ. The CDR3 runs to 16 residues. V lost 0 bases and J lost 10; bases outside the gene matches: 9. For the CDR3, the DNA is TGCGCCAGCAGCTTGGTAGCGGGAGGGAATAATCGAGAGCAGTTCTTC. This translates into CASSLVAGGNNREQFF.

CDR3: CASSVMGTGELFF. DNA for the CDR3: TGTGCCAGCAGCGTCATGGGCACCGGGGAGCTGTTTTTT. The genes are TRBV9 and TRBJ2-2; no clear D gene. The CDR3 is 13 amino acids. The V gene's germline CDR1 is SGDLS and CDR2 YYNGEE. Trimming pared 2 bases from V and 4 bases from J, leaving 6 bases between.